Listed below are T cell receptor beta chains from one sample, sequenced in a study of blood T cells in healthy people across ages. From the 5' RACE reads, TCRdb called clonotypes with MiXCR, one entry per CDR3 protein. The sample yields hundreds of thousands of distinct CDR3 sequences, just under 25% seen once. This sample was also put to use in a study of T cells of mothers and their children.

The sequencing sample was made of blood. These receptors were obtained from a boy younger than 18 in good health. Each CDR3 is given with its conserved first and last residue. A D gene is named only where the DNA matches it firmly. Only part of the rows carry a size: once, few, many, or a class if the clone is expanded.

CDR3 DNA: TGTGCCAGTTGCGCCGGTAGTGAAAAACTGTTTTTT
CDR3 protein: CASCAGSEKLFF
V gene: TRBV12-3/TRBV12-4
D gene: NA
clone size: few
J gene: TRBJ1-4

CDR3 DNA: TGCGCCAGCAGCTGGGGGGCGCTGAGCACAGATACGCAGTATTTT
CDR3 protein: CASSWGALSTDTQYF
V gene: TRBV5-1
D gene: NA
clone size: NA
J gene: TRBJ2-3

CDR3 DNA: TGCAGCGTCGCCAGGACTAGCGGGAGCTCCTACAATGAGCAGTTCTTC
CDR3 protein: CSVARTSGSSYNEQFF
V gene: TRBV29-1
D gene: TRBD2
clone size: NA
J gene: TRBJ2-1

CDR3 DNA: TGTGCCGGCAGCCTAGACCGGGGCGGGAGGGCCGACGAGCAGTTCTTC
CDR3 protein: CAGSLDRGGRADEQFF
V gene: TRBV7-2
D gene: TRBD2
clone size: NA
J gene: TRBJ2-1

CDR3 DNA: TGCAGCGCTACAGGTTCACCTCCCTACGAGCAGTACTTC
CDR3 protein: CSATGSPPYEQYF
V gene: TRBV29-1
D gene: NA
clone size: NA
J gene: TRBJ2-7

CDR3 DNA: TGCAGCGTTGGAGTCCGAAGCAATGAGCAGTTCTTC
CDR3 protein: CSVGVRSNEQFF
V gene: TRBV29-1
D gene: NA
clone size: NA
J gene: TRBJ2-1

CDR3 DNA: TGTGCCAGCAGCGGACAAATCTTGGCCGTTTATGGCTACACCTTC
CDR3 protein: CASSGQILAVYGYTF
V gene: TRBV7-8
D gene: NA
clone size: NA
J gene: TRBJ1-2

CDR3 DNA: TGCAGCGCCGAGACAGGGGATGTTGAGACCCAGTACTTC
CDR3 protein: CSAETGDVETQYF
V gene: TRBV29-1
D gene: TRBD1
clone size: NA
J gene: TRBJ2-5

CDR3 DNA: TGTGCCAGCGGACTTACAGGGGGCCAAGAGACCCAGTACTTC
CDR3 protein: CASGLTGGQETQYF
V gene: TRBV28
D gene: TRBD1
clone size: few
J gene: TRBJ2-5

CDR3 DNA: TGTGCCAGCAGTGACCTCGGACTAATCACCGGGGAGCTGTTTTTT
CDR3 protein: CASSDLGLITGELFF
V gene: TRBV2
D gene: NA
clone size: NA
J gene: TRBJ2-2

CDR3 DNA: TGTGCCAGCACCCGGACAGGCCAAAACACTGAAGCTTTCTTT
CDR3 protein: CASTRTGQNTEAFF
V gene: TRBV6-6
D gene: TRBD1
clone size: NA
J gene: TRBJ1-1

CDR3 DNA: TGCGCCAGCAGCTTGGGGACTTCGAGGGCCTATAATTCACCCCTCCACTTT
CDR3 protein: CASSLGTSRAYNSPLHF
V gene: TRBV5-1
D gene: NA
clone size: few
J gene: TRBJ1-6

CDR3 DNA: TGTGCCATCAGTGATATGGACTCGACAGATACGCAGTATTTT
CDR3 protein: CAISDMDSTDTQYF
V gene: TRBV10-3
D gene: NA
clone size: few
J gene: TRBJ2-3

CDR3 DNA: TGTGCCAGCAGCTTAATGACAGGGGTGGAAAAACTGTTCTTT
CDR3 protein: CASSLMTGVEKLFF
V gene: TRBV7-9
D gene: TRBD1
clone size: few
J gene: TRBJ1-4

CDR3 DNA: TGTGCCATCAGTGAGGGAATAGCGGGAGCGGAGGAGACCCAGTACTTC
CDR3 protein: CAISEGIAGAEETQYF
V gene: TRBV10-3
D gene: TRBD2
clone size: few
J gene: TRBJ2-5

CDR3 DNA: TGTGCCAGCAGTCCCTCGACCAACTCCTACGAGCAGTACTTC
CDR3 protein: CASSPSTNSYEQYF
V gene: TRBV7-8
D gene: NA
clone size: NA
J gene: TRBJ2-7

CDR3 DNA: TGTGCCACCAGTGAGAACTACGATACCTATGGCTACACCTTC
CDR3 protein: CATSENYDTYGYTF
V gene: TRBV24-1
D gene: NA
clone size: NA
J gene: TRBJ1-2

CDR3 DNA: TGTGCCACCGTCGCGGGAGGGTACACCGGGGAGCTGTTTTTT
CDR3 protein: CATVAGGYTGELFF
V gene: TRBV15
D gene: TRBD2
clone size: few
J gene: TRBJ2-2

CDR3 DNA: TGTGCCAGCAGTTTTCGCCTGACCCGGAGACCTGGAAACACCACATATTTT
CDR3 protein: CASSFRLTRRPGNTTYF
V gene: TRBV12-3/TRBV12-4
D gene: NA
clone size: few
J gene: TRBJ1-3

CDR3 DNA: TGCAGCGTTGAAGGGTCGGCGGGAGGGCCCTACGAGCAGTACTTC
CDR3 protein: CSVEGSAGGPYEQYF
V gene: TRBV29-1
D gene: TRBD2
clone size: NA
J gene: TRBJ2-7

CDR3 DNA: TGCGCCAGCAGCCCGGGACAGATGGGTGGTCAGCCCCAGCATTTT
CDR3 protein: CASSPGQMGGQPQHF
V gene: TRBV5-1
D gene: TRBD1
clone size: NA
J gene: TRBJ1-5

CDR3 DNA: TGTGCCAGCAGACCCGGACAGGGTAATGAGCAGTTCTTC
CDR3 protein: CASRPGQGNEQFF
V gene: TRBV7-3
D gene: TRBD1
clone size: few
J gene: TRBJ2-1

CDR3 DNA: TGTGCCAGCAGTTGGCCCCTACAGGGAGCCGAGCAGTACTTC
CDR3 protein: CASSWPLQGAEQYF
V gene: TRBV12-3/TRBV12-4
D gene: NA
clone size: few
J gene: TRBJ2-7

CDR3 DNA: TGCAGCGTTGGACCCGGTTCAAACCAGCCCCAGCATTTT
CDR3 protein: CSVGPGSNQPQHF
V gene: TRBV29-1
D gene: NA
clone size: few
J gene: TRBJ1-5

CDR3 DNA: TGCGCCTCCGCCCGTGAGGGGTACAATGAGCAGTTCTTC
CDR3 protein: CASAREGYNEQFF
V gene: TRBV4-1
D gene: NA
clone size: NA
J gene: TRBJ2-1